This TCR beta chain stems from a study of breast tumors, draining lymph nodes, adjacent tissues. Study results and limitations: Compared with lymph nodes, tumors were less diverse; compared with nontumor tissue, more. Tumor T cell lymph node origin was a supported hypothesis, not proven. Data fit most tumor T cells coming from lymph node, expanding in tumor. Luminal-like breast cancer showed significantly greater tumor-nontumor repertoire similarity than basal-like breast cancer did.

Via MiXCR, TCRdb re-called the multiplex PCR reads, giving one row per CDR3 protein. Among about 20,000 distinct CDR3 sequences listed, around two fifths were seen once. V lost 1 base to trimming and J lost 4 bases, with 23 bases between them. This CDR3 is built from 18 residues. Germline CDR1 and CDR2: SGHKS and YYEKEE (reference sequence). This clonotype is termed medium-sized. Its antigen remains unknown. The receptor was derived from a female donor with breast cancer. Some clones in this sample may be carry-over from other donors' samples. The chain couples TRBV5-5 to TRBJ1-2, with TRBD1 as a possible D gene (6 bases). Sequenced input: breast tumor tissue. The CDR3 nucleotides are TGTGCCAGCAGCTTGTATACGGCACAGGGCCGGCGGAGCTATGGCTACACCTTC. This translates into CASSLYTAQGRRSYGYTF. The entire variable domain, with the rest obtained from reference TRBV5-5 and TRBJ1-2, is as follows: DAGVTQSPTHLIKTRGQQVTLRCSPISGHKSVSWYQQVLGQGPQFIFQYYEKEERGRGNFPDRFSARQFPNYSSELNVNALLLGDSALYLCASSLYTAQGRRSYGYTFGSGTRLTVV.